The entry below gives a single T cell receptor beta chain sequence along with its context. The sample originates from a study of blood T cell repertoires in COVID-19. Turning to the study itself: COVID-19 samples from acute and convalescent phases originated in the United States, Italy and Spain. Nucleic acid was either cDNA or gDNA, and it came from T cells, B-cell-depleted T cells, or PBMCs.

In Seattle, patients joined the study during active infection and were tracked longitudinally. In the authors' methods: Estimates of nucleated cell counts were drawn from the amplification of reference gene primers. TCRdb keeps only in-frame clones here, not all; method: immunoSEQ multiplex PCR. The DNA was the basis for D and trimming; V, J and clone size are from that table. The repertoire holds approximately 390,000 clones, with about 87% as singletons. Trimming shortened V by 11 bases and J by 4 bases, and 12 bases separated the two germline ends. CDR1 and CDR2 (germline): MDHEN, SYDVKM. The CDR3 has 12 residues.

This rearrangement joins TRBV28 to TRBJ1-5; D perhaps matches TRBD1 (6 bases). The receptor was isolated from a woman aged 55-70 years with COVID-19, enrolled during active disease. The sequenced sample was peripheral blood. CDR3 amino acids: CAGRTVNQPQHF. The DNA for the CDR3 is TGTGCCGGACGGACAGTTAATCAGCCCCAGCATTTT. Supplemented by reference TRBV28 and TRBJ1-5, the full variable domain reads DVKVTQSSRYLVKRTGEKVFLECVQDMDHENMFWYRQDPGLGLRLIYFSYDVKMKEKGDIPEGYSVSREKKERFSLILESASTNQTSMYLCAGRTVNQPQHFGDGTRLSIL.